This is a list of T cell receptor beta chains from one sample in a study of T cell responses to AZD1222 COVID-19 vaccine. Repertoires were generated with immunoSEQ multiplex PCR, while TCRdb's copy carries only in-frame clones and drops some. Of roughly 150,000 clones in the sample, 80% to 95% are singletons; the top ten hold around 2.3%. The sample was peripheral blood, taken on day 0 of AZD1222 vaccination. Receptors were obtained from an adult in good health. Each CDR3 is given with its conserved first and last residue. A D gene is named only where the DNA matches it firmly. A clone size is listed for some rows: how often the clone was seen (once, few, many), or a class if it is expanded.

d_call,j_call,clone_size,v_call,cdr3_nt,cdr3_aa
NA,TRBJ1-4,NA,TRBV5-5,TGTGCCAGCAGCTTCGCAGGGGAGGATGAAAAACTGTTTTTT,CASSFAGEDEKLFF
NA,TRBJ2-7,NA,TRBV5-1,TGCGCCAGCAGCTTGGCCGTTCGGAGCGGGCAAGGGGCCTACGAGCAGTACTTC,CASSLAVRSGQGAYEQYF
NA,TRBJ2-7,few,TRBV2,TGTGCCAGCAGTAGGACGTTCTACGAGCAGTACTTC,CASSRTFYEQYF
NA,TRBJ2-2,NA,TRBV18,TGTGCCAGCTCACAAATGCGGGCCGGGGAGCTGTTTTTT,CASSQMRAGELFF
TRBD1,TRBJ1-6,NA,TRBV19,TGTGCCAGTAGTGACAGGGATGATTCACCCCTCCACTTT,CASSDRDDSPLHF
NA,TRBJ2-1,NA,TRBV29-1,TGCAGCGTTGAAAAATACAAGCCATACAATGAGCAGTTCTTC,CSVEKYKPYNEQFF
NA,TRBJ1-2,NA,TRBV6-5,TGTGCCAGCGGGGGGGGGCGCTTCGATGGCTACACCTTC,CASGGGRFDGYTF
NA,TRBJ1-2,NA,TRBV11-2,TGTGCCAGCAGCGTCAGAGCTAACTATGGCTACACCTTC,CASSVRANYGYTF
TRBD2,TRBJ2-1,NA,TRBV3-1/TRBV3-2,TGTGCCAGCAGCCAAGGGAGGGAGGGCAATGAGCAGTTCTTC,CASSQGREGNEQFF
NA,TRBJ2-6,few,TRBV6-4,TGTGCCAGCAGTGACACGGCCTCTGGGGCCAACGTCCTGACTTTC,CASSDTASGANVLTF
NA,TRBJ1-2,NA,TRBV4-3,TGCGCCAGCAGCCAAGATACACAGGGAGACTATGGCTACACCTTC,CASSQDTQGDYGYTF
NA,TRBJ2-1,NA,TRBV4-3,TGCGCCAGCAGCCAAGATGGGGCCAGTGAGCAGTTCTTC,CASSQDGASEQFF
NA,TRBJ2-3,NA,TRBV18,TGTGCCAGCTCACCAGGGAGGGGGTCCACAGATACGCAGTATTTT,CASSPGRGSTDTQYF
NA,TRBJ1-5,NA,TRBV6-1,TGTGCCAGCAGTGAACAGGGAGACAATCAGCCCCAGCATTTT,CASSEQGDNQPQHF
NA,TRBJ1-5,NA,TRBV6-5,TGTGCCAGCAGGATGCGGGCCCTTCAGCCCCAGCATTTT,CASRMRALQPQHF
TRBD1,TRBJ2-1,NA,TRBV9,TGTGCCAGCAACCCGGGACAGGGTAGGAATGAGCAGTTCTTC,CASNPGQGRNEQFF
TRBD2,TRBJ2-7,NA,TRBV5-6,TGTGCCAGCAGCTCGGGGGGTCGCGGGAAAGAGCAGTACTTC,CASSSGGRGKEQYF
TRBD1,TRBJ1-5,NA,TRBV19,TGTGCCAGTAGTTCGGCAGGGGGCGAGCAGCCCCAGCATTTT,CASSSAGGEQPQHF
NA,TRBJ1-4,NA,TRBV12-1,TGTGCCAGCAGCTCACTAAAAGACGGAATACTGTTTTTT,CASSSLKDGILFF
TRBD1,TRBJ2-5,NA,TRBV27,TGTGCCAGCACCCGGACAGGGGGAGAGACCCAGTACTTC,CASTRTGGETQYF
NA,TRBJ1-1,NA,TRBV12-3/TRBV12-4,TGTGCCAGCAGTTTAGGGTCCACCACTGAAGCTTTCTTT,CASSLGSTTEAFF
NA,TRBJ2-3,NA,TRBV10-2,TGCGCCAGCAGTGAGGCCAGGCAAACAGATACGCAGTATTTT,CASSEARQTDTQYF
TRBD2,TRBJ2-5,NA,TRBV5-4,TGTGCCAGCAGCTTGGGGGGGGAGGGCCGAGAGACCCAGTACTTC,CASSLGGEGRETQYF
TRBD1,TRBJ2-5,NA,TRBV4-1,TGCGCCAGCAGCCATGCCGGGACAGGGGTAGAAGAGACCCAGTACTTC,CASSHAGTGVEETQYF
TRBD1,TRBJ2-1,NA,TRBV7-3,TGTGCCAGCGAGAGGGACAGGGGGCAGGGTGAGCAGTTCTTC,CASERDRGQGEQFF
NA,TRBJ2-1,once,TRBV7-3,TGTGCCAGCAGCTTACGGGACTACAATGAGCAGTTCTTC,CASSLRDYNEQFF
NA,TRBJ2-1,NA,TRBV18,TGTGCCAGCTCACCACCGAACCTTGGGAATGAGCAGTTCTTC,CASSPPNLGNEQFF
NA,TRBJ2-1,once,TRBV7-9,TGTGCCAGCAGCTTAGTCCATCGGGCAGGTAGCTCCTACAATGAGCAGTTCTTC,CASSLVHRAGSSYNEQFF
TRBD1,TRBJ2-7,once,TRBV7-8,TGTGCCAGCAGCCCCCGACAGGGAACAACCTACGAGCAGTACTTC,CASSPRQGTTYEQYF
TRBD1,TRBJ2-2,NA,TRBV20-1,TGCAGTGCTAGTAACCGGGACAGGGTGACCGGGGAGCTGTTTTTT,CSASNRDRVTGELFF
NA,TRBJ1-2,few,TRBV5-5,TGTGCCAGCAGCTTGGATGGGACAACCTATGGCTACACCTTC,CASSLDGTTYGYTF